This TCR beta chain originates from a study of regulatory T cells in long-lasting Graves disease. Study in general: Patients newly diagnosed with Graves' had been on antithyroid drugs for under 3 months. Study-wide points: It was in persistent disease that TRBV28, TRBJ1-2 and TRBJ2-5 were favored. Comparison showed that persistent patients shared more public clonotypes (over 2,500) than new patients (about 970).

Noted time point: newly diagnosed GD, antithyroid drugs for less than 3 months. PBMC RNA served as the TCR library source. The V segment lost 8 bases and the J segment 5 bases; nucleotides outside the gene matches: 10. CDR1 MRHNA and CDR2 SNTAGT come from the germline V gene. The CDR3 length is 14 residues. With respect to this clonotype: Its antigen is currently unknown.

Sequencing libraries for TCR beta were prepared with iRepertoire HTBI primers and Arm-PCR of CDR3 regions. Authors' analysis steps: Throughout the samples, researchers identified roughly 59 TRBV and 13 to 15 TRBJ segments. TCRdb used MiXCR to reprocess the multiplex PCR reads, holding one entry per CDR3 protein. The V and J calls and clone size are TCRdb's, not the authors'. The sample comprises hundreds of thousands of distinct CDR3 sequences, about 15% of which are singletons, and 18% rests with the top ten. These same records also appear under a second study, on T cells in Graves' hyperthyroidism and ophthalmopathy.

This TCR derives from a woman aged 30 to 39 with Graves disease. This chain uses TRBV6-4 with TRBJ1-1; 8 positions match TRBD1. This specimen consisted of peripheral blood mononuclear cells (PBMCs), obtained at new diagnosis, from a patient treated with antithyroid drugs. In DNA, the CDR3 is TGTGCCAGCGGGGTCACAGGGGGTGGGACTGAAGCTTTCTTT. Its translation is CASGVTGGGTEAFF.